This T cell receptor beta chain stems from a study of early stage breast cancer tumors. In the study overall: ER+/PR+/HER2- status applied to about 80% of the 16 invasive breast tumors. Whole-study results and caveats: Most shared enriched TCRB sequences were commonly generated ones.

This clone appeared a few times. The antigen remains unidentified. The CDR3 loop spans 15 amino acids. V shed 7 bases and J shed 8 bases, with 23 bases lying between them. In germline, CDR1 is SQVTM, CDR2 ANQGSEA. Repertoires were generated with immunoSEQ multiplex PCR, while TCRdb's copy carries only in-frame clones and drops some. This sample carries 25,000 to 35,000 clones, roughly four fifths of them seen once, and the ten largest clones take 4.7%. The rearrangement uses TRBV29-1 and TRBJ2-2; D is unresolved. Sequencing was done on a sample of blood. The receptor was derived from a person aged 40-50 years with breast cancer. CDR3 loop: CSAAVGVRLNGELFF. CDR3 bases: TGCAGCGCCGCTGTAGGTGTTCGTCTTAATGGGGAGCTGTTTTTT.